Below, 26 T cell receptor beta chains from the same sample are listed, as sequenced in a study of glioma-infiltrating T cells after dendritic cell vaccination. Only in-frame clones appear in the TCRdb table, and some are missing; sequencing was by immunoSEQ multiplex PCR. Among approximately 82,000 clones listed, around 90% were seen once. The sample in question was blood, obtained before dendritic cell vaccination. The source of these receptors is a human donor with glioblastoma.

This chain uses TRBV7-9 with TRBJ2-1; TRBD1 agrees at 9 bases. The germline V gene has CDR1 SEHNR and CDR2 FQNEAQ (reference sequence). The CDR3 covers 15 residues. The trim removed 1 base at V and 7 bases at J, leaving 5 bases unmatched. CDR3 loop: CASSLDGTGLNEQFF. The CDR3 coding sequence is TGTGCCAGCAGCTTAGACGGGACAGGGTTGAATGAGCAGTTCTTC.

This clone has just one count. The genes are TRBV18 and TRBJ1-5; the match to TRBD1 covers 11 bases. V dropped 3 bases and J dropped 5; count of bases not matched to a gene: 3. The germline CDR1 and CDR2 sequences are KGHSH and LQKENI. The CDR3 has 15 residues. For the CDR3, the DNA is TGTGCCAGCTCACCGGGGACAGGGGGGCATCAGCCCCAGCATTTT. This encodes CASSPGTGGHQPQHF.

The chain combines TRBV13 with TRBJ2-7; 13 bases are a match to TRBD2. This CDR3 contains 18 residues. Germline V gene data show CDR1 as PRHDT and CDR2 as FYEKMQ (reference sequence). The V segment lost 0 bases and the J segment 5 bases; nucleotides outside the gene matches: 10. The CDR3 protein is CASSLGFSTSGRVHEQYF. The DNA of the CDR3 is TGTGCCAGCAGCTTAGGATTTTCCACTAGCGGGAGGGTCCACGAGCAGTACTTC. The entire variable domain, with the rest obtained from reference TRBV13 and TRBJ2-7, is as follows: AAGVIQSPRHLIKEKRETATLKCYPIPRHDTVYWYQQGPGQDPQFLISFYEKMQSDKGSIPDRFSAQQFSDYHSELNMSSLELGDSALYFCASSLGFSTSGRVHEQYFGPGTRLTVT.

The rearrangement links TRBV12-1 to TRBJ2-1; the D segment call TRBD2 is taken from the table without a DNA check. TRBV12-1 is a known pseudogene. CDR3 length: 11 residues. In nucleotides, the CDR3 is TGTGCCAGCGGGAGATTTAATGAGCAGTTCTTC. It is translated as CASGRFNEQFF.

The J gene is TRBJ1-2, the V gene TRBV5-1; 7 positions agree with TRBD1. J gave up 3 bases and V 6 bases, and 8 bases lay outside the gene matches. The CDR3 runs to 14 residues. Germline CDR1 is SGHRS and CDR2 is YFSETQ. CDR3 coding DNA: TGCGCCAGCAACTGGGGAGACAGGGACTATGGCTACACCTTC. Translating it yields CASNWGDRDYGYTF.

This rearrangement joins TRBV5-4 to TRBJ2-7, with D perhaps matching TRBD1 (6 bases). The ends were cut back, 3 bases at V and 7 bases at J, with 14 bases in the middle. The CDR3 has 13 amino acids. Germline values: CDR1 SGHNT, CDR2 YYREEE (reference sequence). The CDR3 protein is CASSWSRGGEQYF. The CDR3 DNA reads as TGTGCCAGCAGCTGGAGCCGAGGGGGAGAGCAGTACTTC.

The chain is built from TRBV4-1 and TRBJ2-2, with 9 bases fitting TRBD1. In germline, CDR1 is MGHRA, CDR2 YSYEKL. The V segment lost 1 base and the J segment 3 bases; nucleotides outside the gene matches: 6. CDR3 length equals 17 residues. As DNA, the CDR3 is TGCGCCAGCAGCCAAGCAGGGACAGGGCGTCACACCGGGGAGCTGTTTTTT. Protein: CASSQAGTGRHTGELFF.

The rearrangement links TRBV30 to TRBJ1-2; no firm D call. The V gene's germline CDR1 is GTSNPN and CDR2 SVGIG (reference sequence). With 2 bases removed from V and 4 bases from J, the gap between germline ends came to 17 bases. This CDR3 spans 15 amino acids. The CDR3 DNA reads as TGTGCCTGGAGTCTGTCGGAGGGTCGGGGCTATGGCTACACCTTC. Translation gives CAWSLSEGRGYGYTF.

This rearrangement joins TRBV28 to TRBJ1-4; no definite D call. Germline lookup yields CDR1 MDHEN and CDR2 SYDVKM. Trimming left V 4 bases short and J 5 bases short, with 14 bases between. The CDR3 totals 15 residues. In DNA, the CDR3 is TGTGCCAGCAGTTCGGAGGGCGCGGGAAATGAAAAACTGTTTTTT. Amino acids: CASSSEGAGNEKLFF.

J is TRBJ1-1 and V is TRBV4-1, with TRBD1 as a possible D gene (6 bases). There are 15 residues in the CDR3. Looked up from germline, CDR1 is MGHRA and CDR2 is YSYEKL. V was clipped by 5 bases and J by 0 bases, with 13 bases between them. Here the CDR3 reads CASSSTGSLNTEAFF. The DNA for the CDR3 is TGCGCCAGCAGCTCTACAGGGTCGCTGAACACTGAAGCTTTCTTT.

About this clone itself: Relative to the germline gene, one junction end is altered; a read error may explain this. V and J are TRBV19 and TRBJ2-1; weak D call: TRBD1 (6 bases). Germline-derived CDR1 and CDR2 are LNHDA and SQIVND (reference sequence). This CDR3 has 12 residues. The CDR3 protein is CASSLSTGPLVF. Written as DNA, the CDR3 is TGTGCCAGTAGTCTATCGACAGGCCCCCTGGTCTTC.

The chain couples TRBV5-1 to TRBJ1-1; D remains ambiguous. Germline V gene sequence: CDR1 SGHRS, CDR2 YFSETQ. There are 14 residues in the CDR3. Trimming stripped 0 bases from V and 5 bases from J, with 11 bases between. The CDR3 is CASSLGTGWTEAFF. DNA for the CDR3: TGCGCCAGCAGCTTGGGAACGGGTTGGACTGAAGCTTTCTTT.

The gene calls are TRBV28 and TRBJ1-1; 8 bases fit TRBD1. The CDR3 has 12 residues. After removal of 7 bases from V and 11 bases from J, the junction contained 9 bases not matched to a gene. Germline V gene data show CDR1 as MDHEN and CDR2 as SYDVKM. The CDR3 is CASTTDRVRAFF. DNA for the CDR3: TGTGCCAGCACCACGGACAGGGTGCGGGCTTTCTTT. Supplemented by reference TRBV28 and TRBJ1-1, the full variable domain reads DVKVTQSSRYLVKRTGEKVFLECVQDMDHENMFWYRQDPGLGLRLIYFSYDVKMKEKGDIPEGYSVSREKKERFSLILESASTNQTSMYLCASTTDRVRAFFGQGTRLTVV.

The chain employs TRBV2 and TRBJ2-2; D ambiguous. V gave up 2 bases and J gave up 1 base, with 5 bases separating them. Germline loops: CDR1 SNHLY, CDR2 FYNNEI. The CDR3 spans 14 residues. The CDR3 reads CASSESGNTGELFF. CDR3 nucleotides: TGTGCCAGCAGTGAATCGGGGAACACCGGGGAGCTGTTTTTT.

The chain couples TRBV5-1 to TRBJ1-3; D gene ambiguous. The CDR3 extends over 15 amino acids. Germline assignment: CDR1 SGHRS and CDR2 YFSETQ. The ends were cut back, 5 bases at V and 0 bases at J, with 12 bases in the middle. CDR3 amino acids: CASSPVESSGNTIYF. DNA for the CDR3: TGCGCCAGCAGTCCGGTAGAGAGCTCTGGAAACACCATATATTTT.

Written as DNA, the CDR3 is TGTGCCACCAGCAGAGATCGTCGGGCGGGACCTATATCCGGGGAGCTGTTTTTT. This codes for CATSRDRRAGPISGELFF. The rearrangement joins TRBV15 to TRBJ2-2, with D tentatively TRBD2 (6 bases). This CDR3 is built from 18 residues. The V end was cut by 0 bases, the J end by 6 bases, with 20 bases between. Germline assignment: CDR1 LNHNV and CDR2 YYDKDF (reference sequence).

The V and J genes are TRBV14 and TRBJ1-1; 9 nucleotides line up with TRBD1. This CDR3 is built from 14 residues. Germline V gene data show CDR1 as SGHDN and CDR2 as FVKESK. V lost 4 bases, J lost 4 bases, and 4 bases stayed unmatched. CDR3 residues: CASSPGQGTTEAFF. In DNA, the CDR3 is TGTGCCAGCAGCCCGGGACAGGGAACCACTGAAGCTTTCTTT.

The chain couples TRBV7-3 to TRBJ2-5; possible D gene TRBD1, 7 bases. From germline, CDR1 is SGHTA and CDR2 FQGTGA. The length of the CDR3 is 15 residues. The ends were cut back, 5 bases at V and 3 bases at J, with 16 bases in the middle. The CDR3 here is CASSPSRGTEETQYF. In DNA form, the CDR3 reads TGTGCCAGCAGCCCATCCCGCGGGACAGAAGAGACCCAGTACTTC.

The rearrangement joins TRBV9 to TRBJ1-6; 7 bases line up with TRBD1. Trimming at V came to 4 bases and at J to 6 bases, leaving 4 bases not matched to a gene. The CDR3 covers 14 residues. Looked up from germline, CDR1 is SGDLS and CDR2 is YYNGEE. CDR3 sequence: CASSTGQPNSPLHF. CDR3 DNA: TGTGCCAGCAGCACGGGACAGCCTAATTCACCCCTCCACTTT.

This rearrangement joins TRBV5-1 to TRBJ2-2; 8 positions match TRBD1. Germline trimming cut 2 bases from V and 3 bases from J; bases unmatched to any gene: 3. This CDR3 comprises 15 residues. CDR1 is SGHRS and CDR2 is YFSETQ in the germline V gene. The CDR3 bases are TGCGCCAGCAGCTTCTCAGGGGGCGACACCGGGGAGCTGTTTTTT. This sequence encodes CASSFSGGDTGELFF.

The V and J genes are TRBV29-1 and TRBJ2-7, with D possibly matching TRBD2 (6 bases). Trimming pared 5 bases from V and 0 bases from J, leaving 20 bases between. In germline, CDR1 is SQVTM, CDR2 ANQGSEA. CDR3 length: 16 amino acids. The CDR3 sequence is CSVRDIGGLSSYEQYF. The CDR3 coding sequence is TGCAGCGTTCGGGATATAGGAGGGCTATCCTCCTACGAGCAGTACTTC.

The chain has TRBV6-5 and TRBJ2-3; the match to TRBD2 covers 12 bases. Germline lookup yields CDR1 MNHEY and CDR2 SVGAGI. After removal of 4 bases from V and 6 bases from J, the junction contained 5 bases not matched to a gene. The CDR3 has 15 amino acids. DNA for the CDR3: TGTGCCAGCAGTTTACTAGCGGGGGGCATTGATACGCAGTATTTT. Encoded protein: CASSLLAGGIDTQYF.

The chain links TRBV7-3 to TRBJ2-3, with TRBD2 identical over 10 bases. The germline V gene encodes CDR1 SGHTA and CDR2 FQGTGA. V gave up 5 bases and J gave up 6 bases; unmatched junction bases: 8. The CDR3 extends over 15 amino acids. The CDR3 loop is CASSPLAGDTDTQYF. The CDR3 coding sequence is TGTGCCAGCAGCCCCCTAGCGGGAGATACGGATACGCAGTATTTT.

CDR3 amino acids: CASSMGLLLTHNEKLFF. The CDR3 region has the DNA TGTGCCAGCTCAATGGGACTGCTACTAACACACAATGAAAAACTGTTTTTT. The rearrangement uses TRBV2 and TRBJ1-4; D might be TRBD1 (5 bases). V lost 8 bases and J 5 bases, leaving 24 bases between the germline ends. This CDR3 region has 17 residues. Germline-derived CDR1 and CDR2 are SNHLY and FYNNEI.

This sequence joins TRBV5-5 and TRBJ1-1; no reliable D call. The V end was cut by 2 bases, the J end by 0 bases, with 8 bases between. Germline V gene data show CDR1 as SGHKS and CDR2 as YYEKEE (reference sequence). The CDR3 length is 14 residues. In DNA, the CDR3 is TGTGCCAGCAGCTTTGGACTCCTGAACACTGAAGCTTTCTTT. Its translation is CASSFGLLNTEAFF.

The CDR3 nucleotides are TGTGCCAGCAGCGTCGACAGGCCGAACACCGGGGAGCTGTTTTTT. It encodes CASSVDRPNTGELFF. J is TRBJ2-2 and V is TRBV9; possible D gene TRBD1, 6 bases. V was shortened by 2 bases and J by 0 bases, with 8 bases between the two germline ends. CDR3 length: 15 amino acids. Germline CDR1 SGDLS, CDR2 YYNGEE.